This paragraph covers one T cell receptor (beta chain) sequence. This entry belongs to a study of cytotoxic CD8 clonotypes in ibrutinib-treated CLL. Only in-frame clones appear in the TCRdb table, and some are missing; sequencing was by immunoSEQ multiplex PCR. The sample has hundreds of thousands of clones, 70% seen once. The trim removed 7 bases at V and 6 bases at J, leaving 11 bases unmatched. The CDR3 covers 14 residues. Germline CDR1 MNHEY, CDR2 SVGAGI. The TCR comes from a human donor with chronic lymphocytic leukemia. Here the sequenced sample was PBMCs, taken after 24 months of ibrutinib treatment. The chain employs TRBV6-5 and TRBJ1-2; 7 bases match TRBD1. This CDR3 reads CASTYNRGLNGYTF. CDR3 DNA sequence: TGTGCCAGCACCTATAACAGGGGTTTGAATGGCTACACCTTC.